The present T cell receptor (beta chain) was sequenced within a study of cytomegalovirus exposure and HLA in healthy donors. Background on the study: For the approximately 400 genotyped donors, approximately 83% fell within the Caucasian-associated ancestry cluster.

Germline values: CDR1 SGHDN, CDR2 FVKESK. The CDR3 has 15 amino acids. V shed 6 bases and J shed 4 bases, with 18 bases lying between them. Study-wide results and limits: A later analysis revealed that TCR association rates differed between HLA loci, peaking at DRB1 and bottoming out at HLA-C. The study designated around 150 TCR beta chains cytomegalovirus-associated.

Primers: 60 Vbeta forward and 13 Jbeta reverse. Generated by immunoSEQ multiplex PCR, the TCRdb table keeps only in-frame clones and is missing some. Of approximately 160,000 clones in the sample, roughly 78% were seen once. About this clone: The antigen is undetermined.

This sequence joins TRBV14 and TRBJ2-5, with a tentative D call TRBD1 (6 bases). The sample taken for sequencing was PBMCs. The source of this sequence is a woman aged 45-65 years in good health and CMV-seropositive. CDR3 bases: TGTGCCAGCAGGCCTACAGGGCGGTTAGGAGAGACCCAGTACTTC. Translation: CASRPTGRLGETQYF.